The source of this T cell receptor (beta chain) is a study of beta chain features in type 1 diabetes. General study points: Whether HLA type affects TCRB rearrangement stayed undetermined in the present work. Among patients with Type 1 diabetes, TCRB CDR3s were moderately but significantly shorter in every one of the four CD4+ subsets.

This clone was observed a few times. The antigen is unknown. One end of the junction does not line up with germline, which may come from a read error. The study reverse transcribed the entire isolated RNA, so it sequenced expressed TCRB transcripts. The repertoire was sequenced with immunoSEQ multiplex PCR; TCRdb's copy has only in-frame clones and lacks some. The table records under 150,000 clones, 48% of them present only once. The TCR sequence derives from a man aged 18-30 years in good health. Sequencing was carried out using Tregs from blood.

The CDR3 DNA reads TGTGCCAGCAGCGTCGGGACAGGGGGTTTCAATCGGCCCCAGCATTTT. This translates into CASSVGTGGFNRPQHF. V gene TRBV7-2 combines with J gene TRBJ1-5; 11 nucleotides align to TRBD1. The CDR3 totals 16 residues. The germline gives CDR1 SGHTA, CDR2 FQGNSA.